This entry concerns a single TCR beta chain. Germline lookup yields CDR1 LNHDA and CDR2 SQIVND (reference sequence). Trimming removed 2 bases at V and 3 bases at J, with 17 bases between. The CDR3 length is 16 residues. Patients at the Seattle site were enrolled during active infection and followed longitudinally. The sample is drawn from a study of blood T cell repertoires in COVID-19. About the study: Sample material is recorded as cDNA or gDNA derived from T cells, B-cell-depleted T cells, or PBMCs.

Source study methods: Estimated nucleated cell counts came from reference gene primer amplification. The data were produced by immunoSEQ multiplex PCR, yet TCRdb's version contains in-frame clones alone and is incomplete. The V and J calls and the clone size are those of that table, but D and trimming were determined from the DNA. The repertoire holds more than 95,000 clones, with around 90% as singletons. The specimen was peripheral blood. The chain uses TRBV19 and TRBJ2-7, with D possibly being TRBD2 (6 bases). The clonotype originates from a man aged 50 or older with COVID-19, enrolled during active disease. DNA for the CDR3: TGTGCCAGTAGTATAAAAGAGGGACTTGGATTCTACGAGCAGTACTTC. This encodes CASSIKEGLGFYEQYF.